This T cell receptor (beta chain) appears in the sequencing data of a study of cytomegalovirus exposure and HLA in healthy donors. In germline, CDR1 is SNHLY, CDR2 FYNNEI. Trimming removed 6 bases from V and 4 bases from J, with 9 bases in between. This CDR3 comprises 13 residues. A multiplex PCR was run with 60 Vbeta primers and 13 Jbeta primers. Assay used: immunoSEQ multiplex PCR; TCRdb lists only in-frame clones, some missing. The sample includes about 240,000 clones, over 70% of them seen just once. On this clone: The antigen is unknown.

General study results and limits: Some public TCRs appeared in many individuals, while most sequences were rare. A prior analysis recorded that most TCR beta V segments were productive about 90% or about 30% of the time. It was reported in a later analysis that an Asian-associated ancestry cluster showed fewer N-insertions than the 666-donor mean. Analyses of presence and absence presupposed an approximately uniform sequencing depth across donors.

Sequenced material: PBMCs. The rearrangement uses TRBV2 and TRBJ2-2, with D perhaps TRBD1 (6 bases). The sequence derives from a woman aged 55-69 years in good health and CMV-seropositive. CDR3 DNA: TGTGCCAGCAGGGACAGACCCACCGGGGAGCTGTTTTTT. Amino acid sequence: CASRDRPTGELFF. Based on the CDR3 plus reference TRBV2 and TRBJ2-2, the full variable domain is EPEVTQTPSHQVTQMGQEVILRCVPISNHLYFYWYRQILGQKVEFLVSFYNNEISEKSEIFDDQFSVERPDGSNFTLKIRSTKLEDSAMYFCASRDRPTGELFFGEGSRLTVL.